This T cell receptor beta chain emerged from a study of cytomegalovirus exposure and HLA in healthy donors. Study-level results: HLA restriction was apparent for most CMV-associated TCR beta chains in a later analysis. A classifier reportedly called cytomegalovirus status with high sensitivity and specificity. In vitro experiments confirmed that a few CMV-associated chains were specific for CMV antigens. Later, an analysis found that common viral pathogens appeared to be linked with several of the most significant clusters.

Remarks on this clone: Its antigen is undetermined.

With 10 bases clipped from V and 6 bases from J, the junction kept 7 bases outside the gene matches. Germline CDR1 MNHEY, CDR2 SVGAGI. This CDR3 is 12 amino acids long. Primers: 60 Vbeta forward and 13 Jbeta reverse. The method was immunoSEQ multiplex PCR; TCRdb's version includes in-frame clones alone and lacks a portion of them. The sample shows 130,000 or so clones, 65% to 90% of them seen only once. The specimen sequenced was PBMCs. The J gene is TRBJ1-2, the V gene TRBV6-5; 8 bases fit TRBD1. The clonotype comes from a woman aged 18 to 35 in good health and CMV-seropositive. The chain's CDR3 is CATSGQADGYTF. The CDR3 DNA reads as TGTGCCACCTCGGGACAGGCGGATGGCTACACCTTC.